A single sample gave rise to the 25 T cell receptor beta chains below, sequenced in a study of blood T cell repertoires in COVID-19. Produced via immunoSEQ multiplex PCR; TCRdb's table is partial and in-frame only. The table lists about 110,000 clones, less than 90% of them singletons. Sequencing was performed on peripheral blood. These receptors all stem from a human donor in a cohort sampled during active COVID-19.

The chain uses TRBV18 and TRBJ1-1, with 9 positions matching TRBD1. Germline CDR1 reads KGHSH; CDR2 reads LQKENI. V trimming: 3 bases; J trimming: 0 bases; junction bases outside the gene matches: 5. The CDR3 is 16 amino acids. The CDR3 nucleotides read TGTGCCAGCTCACCCGGGACAGGGATTATGAACACTGAAGCTTTCTTT. Protein: CASSPGTGIMNTEAFF.

The chain joins TRBV7-3 to TRBJ2-3, with D tentatively TRBD1 (6 bases). The CDR3 loop spans 15 amino acids. Germline V gene sequence: CDR1 SGHTA, CDR2 FQGTGA. The ends were cut back, 1 base at V and 5 bases at J, with 13 bases in the middle. CDR3 DNA sequence: TGTGCCAGCAGCTTAAATCCGGGACAAGAAGATACGCAGTATTTT. Protein: CASSLNPGQEDTQYF. Full variable domain (remainder filled in from reference TRBV7-3 and TRBJ2-3): GAGVSQTPSNKVTEKGKYVELRCDPISGHTALYWYRQSLGQGPEFLIYFQGTGAADDSGLPNDRFFAVRPEGSVSTLKIQRTERGDSAVYLCASSLNPGQEDTQYFGPGTRLTVL.

This chain connects TRBV5-4 to TRBJ2-7; TRBD1 is a possible D gene (5 bases). The germline CDR1 and CDR2 sequences are SGHNT and YYREEE (reference sequence). The CDR3 is made up of 13 amino acids. Trimming took off 4 bases at V and 6 bases at J, with 14 bases between the two ends. In DNA form, the CDR3 reads TGTGCCAGCAGCCATGGGCAGGGTGCCGAGCAGTACTTC. It specifies CASSHGQGAEQYF.

The V and J genes are TRBV28 and TRBJ1-5; 7 bases are a match to TRBD1. The ends lost 11 bases at V and 6 bases at J; junction bases unmatched: 13. Germline V gives CDR1 MDHEN, CDR2 SYDVKM. CDR3 length: 14 residues. CDR3 sequence: CAARQGTIRQPQHF. CDR3 DNA sequence: TGTGCCGCAAGACAGGGAACGATCCGTCAGCCCCAGCATTTT. Full variable domain (remainder filled in from reference TRBV28 and TRBJ1-5): DVKVTQSSRYLVKRTGEKVFLECVQDMDHENMFWYRQDPGLGLRLIYFSYDVKMKEKGDIPEGYSVSREKKERFSLILESASTNQTSMYLCAARQGTIRQPQHFGDGTRLSIL.

The sample holds one count of this clone. Here the CDR3 DNA reads TGTGCCAGCAGTGATCCCAGGGGGAACACTGAAGCTTTCTTT. Its translation: CASSDPRGNTEAFF. The chain combines TRBV25-1 with TRBJ1-1, with D perhaps matching TRBD1 (6 bases). Trimming removed 3 bases at V and 1 base at J, with 9 bases between. CDR1 and CDR2 from the germline V gene are MGHDK and SYGVNS. CDR3 length equals 14 residues. The entire variable domain, with the rest obtained from reference TRBV25-1 and TRBJ1-1, is as follows: EADIYQTPRYLVIGTGKKITLECSQTMGHDKMYWYQQDPGMELHLIHYSYGVNSTEKGDLSSESTVSRIRTEHFPLTLESARPSHTSQYLCASSDPRGNTEAFFGQGTRLTVV.

The gene calls are TRBV14 and TRBJ2-2, with 9 bases that match TRBD2. Germline values: CDR1 SGHDN, CDR2 FVKESK. The junction had 8 bases not matched to a gene; V was cut back by 5 bases and J by 7 bases. CDR3 size: 15 residues. The CDR3 coding sequence is TGTGCCAGCAGCGGATTAGCGGGAGCTGACGGGGAGCTGTTTTTT. Translation: CASSGLAGADGELFF.

The genes are TRBV20-1 and TRBJ1-2; D is unresolved. V was cut by 3 bases and J by 0 bases, with 8 bases left in between. CDR3 length equals 13 residues. Germline CDR1 DFQATT, CDR2 SNEGSKA (reference sequence). This CDR3 is CSASNSANYGYTF. The CDR3 region has the DNA TGCAGTGCTAGTAATAGTGCTAACTATGGCTACACCTTC.

This rearrangement joins TRBV10-3 to TRBJ2-7; 7 bases align to TRBD2. The germline CDR1 and CDR2 sequences are ENHRY and SYGVKD. Unmatched junction bases numbered 12, after V lost 7 bases and J lost 6 bases. CDR3 length: 14 residues. The CDR3 loop is CAIMLAGFSSEQYV. The CDR3 region has the DNA TGTGCCATCATGTTAGCGGGCTTTTCTAGCGAGCAGTACGTC.

V usage is TRBV11-2 and J usage is TRBJ2-2; D is unclear. The V end lost 9 bases, the J end lost 4 bases, and 9 bases lay between the germline ends. CDR3 length equals 12 residues. The germline V gene encodes CDR1 SGHAT and CDR2 FQNNGV. The CDR3 region has the DNA TGTGCCAGTCTTCTAGGCACCGGGGAGCTGTTTTTT. Protein: CASLLGTGELFF.

V and J are TRBV6-2 or TRBV6-3 and TRBJ2-1; the match to TRBD2 covers 8 bases. Per germline, CDR1 MNHEY and CDR2 SVGEGT. This CDR3 is built from 18 residues. V shed 2 bases and J 9 bases; nucleotides not matched to a gene: 18. The CDR3 coding sequence is TGTGCCAGCAGTTACACCAAAAGGGGTGTAGCGGGATGGAGTGAGCAGTTCTTC. Translated: CASSYTKRGVAGWSEQFF.

V gene TRBV7-9 combines with J gene TRBJ2-7, with D perhaps TRBD2 (5 bases). Between the trimmed V and J ends, which lost 1 base and 2 bases, there was a span of 12 bases. CDR1 and CDR2 (germline): SEHNR, FQNEAQ (reference sequence). The CDR3 extends over 15 amino acids. CDR3 bases: TGTGCCAGCAGCTTAGGAGGGATCGGGACCTACGAGCAGTACTTC. Translation gives CASSLGGIGTYEQYF.

The rearrangement joins TRBV5-6 to TRBJ2-5; 11 bases match TRBD1. In germline, CDR1 is SGHDT, CDR2 YYEEEE. The CDR3 runs 14 residues. Trimming at V came to 3 bases and at J to 2 bases, leaving 0 bases not matched to a gene. The CDR3 spells CASSWDRGQETQYF. The CDR3 bases are TGTGCCAGCAGCTGGGACAGGGGGCAAGAGACCCAGTACTTC.

The chain employs TRBV9 and TRBJ1-5, with 10 bases identical to TRBD1. The germline CDR1 and CDR2 sequences are SGDLS and YYNGEE. V gave up 4 bases and J gave up 6 bases; unmatched junction bases: 7. The CDR3 spans 15 residues. CDR3 sequence: CASSPGQGTRQPQHF. Written as DNA, the CDR3 is TGTGCCAGCAGCCCGGGACAGGGGACTCGTCAGCCCCAGCATTTT.

The J gene is TRBJ2-7, the V gene TRBV5-1; 7 nucleotides agree with TRBD2. Germline assignment: CDR1 SGHRS and CDR2 YFSETQ. V was clipped by 4 bases and J by 0 bases; unmatched bases: 10. The CDR3 spans 16 residues. DNA for the CDR3: TGCGCCAGCAGCCAGGGCGGGAGCGGATACTCCTACGAGCAGTACTTC. It yields the protein CASSQGGSGYSYEQYF. The whole variable domain, filled in from reference TRBV5-1 and TRBJ2-7, reads KAGVTQTPRYLIKTRGQQVTLSCSPISGHRSVSWYQQTPGQGLQFLFEYFSETQRNKGNFPGRFSGRQFSNSRSEMNVSTLELGDSALYLCASSQGGSGYSYEQYFGPGTRLTVT.

The CDR3 coding sequence is TGTGCCATCAGTGACGGACTAGGAAATGAGCAGTTCTTC. Protein: CAISDGLGNEQFF. The chain carries TRBV10-3 and TRBJ2-1; 7 bases line up with TRBD2. The junction had 3 bases not matched to a gene; V was cut back by 3 bases and J by 7 bases. Germline V gene sequence: CDR1 ENHRY, CDR2 SYGVKD. There are 13 residues in the CDR3.

Here the CDR3 DNA reads TGTGCCATCAGTGAGTCGGGACTAGCGGGAGGAGGTCGACAGTACTTC. Its translation is CAISESGLAGGGRQYF. The chain combines TRBV10-3 with TRBJ2-7; 15 positions agree with TRBD2. The J segment lost 10 bases and the V segment lost 0 bases, leaving 7 bases of the junction unmatched. The V gene's germline CDR1 is ENHRY and CDR2 SYGVKD. The CDR3 totals 16 residues.

This clone came up once. The chain is built from TRBV29-1 and TRBJ2-3; 8 bases align to TRBD1. Germline CDR1 is SQVTM and CDR2 is ANQGSEA. V gave up 6 bases and J gave up 5 bases; unmatched junction bases: 16. This CDR3 spans 16 amino acids. This CDR3 is CSVLNTGGTGEDTQYF. Here the CDR3 DNA reads TGCAGCGTCCTGAACACAGGGGGTACGGGAGAAGATACGCAGTATTTT.

The CDR3, as DNA: TGCGCCAGCACAAACGGGGCTAGCGGGGGGTACAATGAGCAGTTCTTC. As protein: CASTNGASGGYNEQFF. The chain is built from TRBV5-1 and TRBJ2-1; 11 bases are shared with TRBD2. This CDR3 region has 16 residues. Germline CDR1 reads SGHRS; CDR2 reads YFSETQ. V trimming: 6 bases; J trimming: 4 bases; junction bases outside the gene matches: 9.

V is TRBV7-8 and J is TRBJ2-6, with a weak D call TRBD2 (5 bases). V lost 5 bases, J lost 1 base, and 9 bases lay in between. This CDR3 has 15 amino acids. CDR1 is SGHVS, CDR2 FQNEAQ, per germline. The CDR3 region has the DNA TGTGCCAGCAGCGGAGGTTATTCTGGGGCCAACGTCCTGACTTTC. Encoded protein: CASSGGYSGANVLTF.

The chain carries TRBV7-2 and TRBJ1-6; D might be TRBD1 (6 bases). The CDR3 length is 15 residues. The germline V gene has CDR1 SGHTA and CDR2 FQGNSA. V was shortened by 4 bases and J by 7 bases, with 14 bases between the two germline ends. CDR3 nucleotide sequence: TGTGCCAGCAGCTCCTACGGGACAATCAATTCACCCCTCCACTTT. Translated, it gives CASSSYGTINSPLHF.

V is TRBV5-1 and J is TRBJ2-7; 8 positions agree with TRBD1. Germline V CDR1 and CDR2: SGHRS, YFSETQ. The V gene end was trimmed by 3 bases and the J gene end by 5 bases; junction bases not matched to a gene: 7. The CDR3 is 14 amino acids. Here the CDR3 reads CASSSGGADHEQYF. In nucleotides, the CDR3 is TGCGCCAGCAGCTCAGGGGGCGCTGACCACGAGCAGTACTTC.

The rearrangement joins TRBV29-1 to TRBJ2-3; D is possibly TRBD1 (6 bases). CDR1 and CDR2 (germline): SQVTM, ANQGSEA. The CDR3 has 12 amino acids. Trimming cost V 6 bases and J 1 base, with 8 bases left between them. Written as DNA, the CDR3 is TGCAGCGTCGACAGGCGCACAGATACGCAGTATTTT. This sequence encodes CSVDRRTDTQYF.

There are a few counts of this clone. The chain links TRBV27 to TRBJ1-5, with 7 bases matching TRBD1. The CDR3 totals 16 residues. The germline V gene encodes CDR1 MNHEY and CDR2 SMNVEV (reference sequence). V was pared by 3 bases and J by 7 bases, with 12 bases of the junction left unmatched. Here the CDR3 reads CASSFGGSTGLQPQHF. CDR3 DNA: TGTGCCAGCAGTTTTGGTGGGTCGACAGGGCTGCAGCCCCAGCATTTT.

The chain joins TRBV5-1 to TRBJ2-1; 8 positions match TRBD1. Trimming took 1 base from V and 8 from J; bases not matched to a gene: 8. CDR3 size: 15 residues. Germline V gene sequence: CDR1 SGHRS, CDR2 YFSETQ. The CDR3 DNA sequence: TGCGCCAGCAGCTTGAGTGGACAGGGTGCAGATGAGCAGTTCTTC. Translated: CASSLSGQGADEQFF.

The gene calls are TRBV9 and TRBJ1-6; TRBD1 is a possible D gene (5 bases). Germline CDR1 and CDR2: SGDLS and YYNGEE. The V and J ends lost 5 bases and 2 bases respectively, with 17 bases between them. The CDR3 covers 17 residues. The CDR3 region is CASRGEVGSTYNSPLHF. The CDR3 nucleotides read TGTGCCAGCAGGGGGGAGGTGGGCAGCACCTATAATTCACCCCTCCACTTT.